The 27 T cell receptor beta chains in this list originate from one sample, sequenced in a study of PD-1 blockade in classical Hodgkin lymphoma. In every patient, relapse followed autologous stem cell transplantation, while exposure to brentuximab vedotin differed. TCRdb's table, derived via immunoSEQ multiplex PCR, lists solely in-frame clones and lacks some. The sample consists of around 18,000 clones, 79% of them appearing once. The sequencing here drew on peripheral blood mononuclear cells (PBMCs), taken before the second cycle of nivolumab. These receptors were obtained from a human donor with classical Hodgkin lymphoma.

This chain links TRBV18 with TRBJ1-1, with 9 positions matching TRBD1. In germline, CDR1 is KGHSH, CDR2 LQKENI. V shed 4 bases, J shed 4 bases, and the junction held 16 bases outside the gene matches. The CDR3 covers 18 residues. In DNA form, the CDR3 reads TGTGCCAGCTCACACTTGGGACAGGGAGGGAAGGCGGTCACTGAAGCTTTCTTT. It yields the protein CASSHLGQGGKAVTEAFF.

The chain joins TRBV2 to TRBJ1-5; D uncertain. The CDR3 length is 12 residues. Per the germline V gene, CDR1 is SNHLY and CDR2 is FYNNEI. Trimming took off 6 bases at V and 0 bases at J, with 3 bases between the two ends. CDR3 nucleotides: TGTGCCAGCAGCTTTAGCAATCAGCCCCAGCATTTT. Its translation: CASSFSNQPQHF.

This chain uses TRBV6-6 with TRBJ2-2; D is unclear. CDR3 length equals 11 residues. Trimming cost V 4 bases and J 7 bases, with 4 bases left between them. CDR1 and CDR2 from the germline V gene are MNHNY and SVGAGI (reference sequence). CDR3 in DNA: TGTGCCAGCAGTTTTAGCGGGGAGCTGTTTTTT. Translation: CASSFSGELFF.

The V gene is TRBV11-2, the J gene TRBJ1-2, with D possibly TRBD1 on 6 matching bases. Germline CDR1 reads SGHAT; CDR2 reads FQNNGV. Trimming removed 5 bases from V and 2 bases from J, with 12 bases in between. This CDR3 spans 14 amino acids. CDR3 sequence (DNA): TGTGCCAGCAGCCCAGGGGCTTCGAACTATGGCTACACCTTC. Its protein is CASSPGASNYGYTF.

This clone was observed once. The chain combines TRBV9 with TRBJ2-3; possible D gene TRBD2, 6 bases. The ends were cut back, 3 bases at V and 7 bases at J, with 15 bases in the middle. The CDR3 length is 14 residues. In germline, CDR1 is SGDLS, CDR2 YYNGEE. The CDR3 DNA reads TGTGCCAGCAGCGGGGCGGGATTCGCCAATACGCAGTATTTT. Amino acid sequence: CASSGAGFANTQYF.

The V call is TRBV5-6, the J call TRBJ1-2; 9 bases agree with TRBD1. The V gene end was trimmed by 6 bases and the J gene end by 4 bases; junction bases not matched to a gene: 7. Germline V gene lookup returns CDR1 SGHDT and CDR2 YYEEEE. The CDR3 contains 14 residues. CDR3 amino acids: CASNSRDRVYGYTF. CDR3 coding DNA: TGTGCCAGCAATAGCCGGGACAGGGTCTATGGCTACACCTTC.

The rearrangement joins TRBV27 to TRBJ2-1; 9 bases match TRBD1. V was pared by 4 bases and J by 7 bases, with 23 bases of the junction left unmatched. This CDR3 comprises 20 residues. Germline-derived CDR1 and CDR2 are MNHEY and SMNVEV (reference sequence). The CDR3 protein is CASSSYSGTGSFLPGNEQFF. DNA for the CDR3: TGTGCCAGCAGTTCCTACTCCGGGACAGGGTCATTCCTTCCGGGAAATGAGCAGTTCTTC.

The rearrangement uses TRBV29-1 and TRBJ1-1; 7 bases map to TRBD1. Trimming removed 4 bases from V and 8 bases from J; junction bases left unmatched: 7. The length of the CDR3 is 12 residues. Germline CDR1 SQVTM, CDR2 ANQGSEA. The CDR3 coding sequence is TGCAGCGTTGGAGGGGGCGCGGAGGAAGCTTTCTTT. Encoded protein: CSVGGGAEEAFF.

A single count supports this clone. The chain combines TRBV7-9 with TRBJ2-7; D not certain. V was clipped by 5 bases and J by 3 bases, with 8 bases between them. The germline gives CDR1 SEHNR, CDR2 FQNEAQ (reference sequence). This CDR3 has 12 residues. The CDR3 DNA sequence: TGTGCCAGCAGCGCTAACTTCTACGAGCAGTACTTC. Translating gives CASSANFYEQYF. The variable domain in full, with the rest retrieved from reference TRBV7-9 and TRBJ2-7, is DTGVSQNPRHKITKRGQNVTFRCDPISEHNRLYWYRQTLGQGPEFLTYFQNEAQLEKSRLLSDRFSAERPKGSFSTLEIQRTEQGDSAMYLCASSANFYEQYFGPGTRLTVT.

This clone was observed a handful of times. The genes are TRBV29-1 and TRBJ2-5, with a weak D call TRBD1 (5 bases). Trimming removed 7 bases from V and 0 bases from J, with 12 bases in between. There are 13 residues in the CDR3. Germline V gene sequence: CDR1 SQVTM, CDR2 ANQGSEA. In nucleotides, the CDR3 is TGCAGCGCTGGACACCCTTACCAAGAGACCCAGTACTTC. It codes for CSAGHPYQETQYF.

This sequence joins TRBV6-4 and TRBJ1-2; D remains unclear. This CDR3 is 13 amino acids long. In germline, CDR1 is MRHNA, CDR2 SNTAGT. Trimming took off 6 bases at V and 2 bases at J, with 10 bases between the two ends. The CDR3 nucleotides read TGTGCCAGCAGAAAAGACCCGAACTATGGCTACACCTTC. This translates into CASRKDPNYGYTF.

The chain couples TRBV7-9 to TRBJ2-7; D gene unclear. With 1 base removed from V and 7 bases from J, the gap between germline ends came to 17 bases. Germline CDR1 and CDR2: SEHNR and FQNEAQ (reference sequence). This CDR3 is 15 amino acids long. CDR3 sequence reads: CASSLERARFREQYF. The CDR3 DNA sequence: TGTGCCAGCAGCTTAGAGAGAGCTAGGTTCAGGGAGCAGTACTTC.

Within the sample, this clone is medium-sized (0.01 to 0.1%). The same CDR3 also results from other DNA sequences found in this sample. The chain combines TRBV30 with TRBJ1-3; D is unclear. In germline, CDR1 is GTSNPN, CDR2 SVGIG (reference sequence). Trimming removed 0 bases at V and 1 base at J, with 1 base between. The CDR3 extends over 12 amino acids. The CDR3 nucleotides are TGTGCCTGGAGTGTATCTGGAAACACCATATATTTT. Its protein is CAWSVSGNTIYF.

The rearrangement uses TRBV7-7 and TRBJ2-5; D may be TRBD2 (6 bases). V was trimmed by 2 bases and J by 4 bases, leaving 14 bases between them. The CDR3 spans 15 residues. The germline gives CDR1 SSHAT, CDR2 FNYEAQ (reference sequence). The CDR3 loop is CASSLMSGERETQYF. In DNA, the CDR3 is TGTGCCAGCAGCTTAATGTCGGGAGAACGAGAGACCCAGTACTTC. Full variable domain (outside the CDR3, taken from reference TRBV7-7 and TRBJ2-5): GAGVSQSPRYKVTKRGQDVTLRCDPISSHATLYWYQQALGQGPEFLTYFNYEAQPDKSGLPSDRFSAERPEGSISTLTIQRTEQRDSAMYRCASSLMSGERETQYFGPGTRLLVL.

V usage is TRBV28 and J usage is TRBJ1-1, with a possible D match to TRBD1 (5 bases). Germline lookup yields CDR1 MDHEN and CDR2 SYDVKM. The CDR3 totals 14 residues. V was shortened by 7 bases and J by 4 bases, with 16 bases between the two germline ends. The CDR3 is CASTPTGGSTEAFF. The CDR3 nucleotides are TGTGCCAGCACCCCGACGGGGGGTAGCACTGAAGCTTTCTTT.

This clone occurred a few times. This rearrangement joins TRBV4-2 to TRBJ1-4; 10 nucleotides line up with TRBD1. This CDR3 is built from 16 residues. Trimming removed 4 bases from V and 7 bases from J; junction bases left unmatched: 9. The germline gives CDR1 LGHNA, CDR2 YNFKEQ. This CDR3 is CASSPTGGLSTEKLFF. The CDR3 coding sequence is TGTGCCAGCAGCCCGACAGGGGGCTTGAGTACTGAAAAACTGTTTTTT.

As DNA, the CDR3 is TGCGCCAGCAGCCACCCGGGGGGGCCCCAGCATTTT. Amino acid sequence: CASSHPGGPQHF. This chain connects TRBV4-3 to TRBJ1-5, with D possibly TRBD1 on 5 matching bases. This CDR3 has 12 residues. Trimming shortened V by 3 bases and J by 9 bases, and 9 bases separated the two germline ends. Germline assignment: CDR1 LGHNA and CDR2 YSLEER.

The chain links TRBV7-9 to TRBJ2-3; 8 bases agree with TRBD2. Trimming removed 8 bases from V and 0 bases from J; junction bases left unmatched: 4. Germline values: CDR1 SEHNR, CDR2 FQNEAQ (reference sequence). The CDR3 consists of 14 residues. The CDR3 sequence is CASLAGISTDTQYF. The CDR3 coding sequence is TGTGCCAGCTTAGCGGGGATTAGCACAGATACGCAGTATTTT.

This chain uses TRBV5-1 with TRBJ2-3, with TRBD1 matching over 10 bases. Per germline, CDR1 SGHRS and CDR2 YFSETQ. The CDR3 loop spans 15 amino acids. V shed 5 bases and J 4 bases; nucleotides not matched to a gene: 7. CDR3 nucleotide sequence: TGCGCCAGCAGAGGGACAGGGGACCCCTCAGATACGCAGTATTTT. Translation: CASRGTGDPSDTQYF.

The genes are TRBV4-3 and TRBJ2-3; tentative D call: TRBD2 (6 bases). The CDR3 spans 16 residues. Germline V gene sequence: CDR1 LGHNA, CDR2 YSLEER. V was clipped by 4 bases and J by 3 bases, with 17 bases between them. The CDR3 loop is CASSPGDGIGTDTQYF. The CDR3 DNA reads TGCGCCAGCAGCCCGGGAGATGGTATTGGTACAGATACGCAGTATTTT.

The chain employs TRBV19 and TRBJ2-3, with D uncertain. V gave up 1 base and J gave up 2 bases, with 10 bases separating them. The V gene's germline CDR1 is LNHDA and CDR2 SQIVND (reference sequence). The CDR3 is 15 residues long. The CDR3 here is CASSIAGGNTDTQYF. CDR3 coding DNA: TGTGCCAGTAGTATAGCGGGCGGCAACACAGATACGCAGTATTTT.

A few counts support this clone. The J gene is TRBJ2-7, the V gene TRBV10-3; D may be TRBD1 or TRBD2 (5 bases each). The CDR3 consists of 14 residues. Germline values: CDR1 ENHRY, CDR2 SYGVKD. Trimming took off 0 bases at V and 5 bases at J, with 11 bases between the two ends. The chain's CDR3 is CAISESRGPHEQYF. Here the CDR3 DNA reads TGTGCCATCAGTGAGTCTCGGGGCCCCCACGAGCAGTACTTC.

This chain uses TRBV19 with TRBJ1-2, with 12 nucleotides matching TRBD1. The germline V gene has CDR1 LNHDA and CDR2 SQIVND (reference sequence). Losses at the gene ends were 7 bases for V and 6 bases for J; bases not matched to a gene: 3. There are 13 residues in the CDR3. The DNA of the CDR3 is TGTGCCAGTAAAGGGACAGGGGGCCATGGCTACACCTTC. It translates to CASKGTGGHGYTF.

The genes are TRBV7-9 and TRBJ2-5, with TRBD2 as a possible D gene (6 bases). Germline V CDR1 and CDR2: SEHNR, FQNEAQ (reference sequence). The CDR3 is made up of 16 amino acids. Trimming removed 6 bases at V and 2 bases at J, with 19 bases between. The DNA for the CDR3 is TGTGCCAGCAGTCCTACGGCTAGCGCATTACAAGAGACCCAGTACTTC. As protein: CASSPTASALQETQYF.

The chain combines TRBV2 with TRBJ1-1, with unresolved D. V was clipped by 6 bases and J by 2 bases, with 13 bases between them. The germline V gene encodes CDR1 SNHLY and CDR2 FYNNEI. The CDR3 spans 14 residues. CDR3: CASRQRSGNTEAFF. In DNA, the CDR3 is TGTGCCAGCAGACAGCGTTCGGGAAACACTGAAGCTTTCTTT.

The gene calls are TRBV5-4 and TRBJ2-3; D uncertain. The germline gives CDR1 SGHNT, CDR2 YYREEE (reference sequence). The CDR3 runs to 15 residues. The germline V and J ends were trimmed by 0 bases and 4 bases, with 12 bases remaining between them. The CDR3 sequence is CASSLGVWGSDTQYF. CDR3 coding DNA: TGTGCCAGCAGCTTGGGGGTGTGGGGATCAGATACGCAGTATTTT. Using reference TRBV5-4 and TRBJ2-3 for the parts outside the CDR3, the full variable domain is ETGVTQSPTHLIKTRGQQVTLRCSSQSGHNTVSWYQQALGQGPQFIFQYYREEENGRGNFPPRFSGLQFPNYSSELNVNALELDDSALYLCASSLGVWGSDTQYFGPGTRLTVL.

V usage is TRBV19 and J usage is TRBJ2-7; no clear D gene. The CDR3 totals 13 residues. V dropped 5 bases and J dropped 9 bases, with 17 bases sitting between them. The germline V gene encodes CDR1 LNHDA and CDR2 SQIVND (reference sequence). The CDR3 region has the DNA TGTGCCAGTAGTTCGACCACATGGGCTGGGCAGTACTTC. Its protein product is CASSSTTWAGQYF.